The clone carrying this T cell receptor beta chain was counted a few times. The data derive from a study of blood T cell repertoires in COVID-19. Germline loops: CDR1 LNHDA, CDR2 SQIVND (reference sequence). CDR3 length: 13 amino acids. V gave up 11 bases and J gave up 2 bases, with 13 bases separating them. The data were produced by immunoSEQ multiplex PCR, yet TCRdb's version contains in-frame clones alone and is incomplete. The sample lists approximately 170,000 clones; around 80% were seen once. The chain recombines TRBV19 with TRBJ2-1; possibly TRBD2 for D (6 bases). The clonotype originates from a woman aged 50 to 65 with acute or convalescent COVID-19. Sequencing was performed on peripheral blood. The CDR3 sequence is CASAGFTYNEQFF. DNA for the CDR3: TGTGCCTCGGCGGGGTTTACCTACAATGAGCAGTTCTTC.